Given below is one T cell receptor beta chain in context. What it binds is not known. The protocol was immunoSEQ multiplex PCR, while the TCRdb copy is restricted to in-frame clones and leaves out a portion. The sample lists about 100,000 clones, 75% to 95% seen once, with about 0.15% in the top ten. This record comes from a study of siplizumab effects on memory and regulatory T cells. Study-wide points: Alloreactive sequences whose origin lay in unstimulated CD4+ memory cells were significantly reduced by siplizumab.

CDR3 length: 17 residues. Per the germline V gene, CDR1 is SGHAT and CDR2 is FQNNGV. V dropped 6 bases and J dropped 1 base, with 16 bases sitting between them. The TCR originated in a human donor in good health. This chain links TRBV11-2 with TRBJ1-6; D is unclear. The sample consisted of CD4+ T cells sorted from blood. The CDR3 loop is CASRSASAGSYNSPLHF. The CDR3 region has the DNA TGTGCCAGCAGATCGGCCAGCGCCGGGTCCTATAATTCACCCCTCCACTTT. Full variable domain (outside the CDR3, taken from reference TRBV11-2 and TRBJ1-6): EAGVAQSPRYKIIEKRQSVAFWCNPISGHATLYWYQQILGQGPKLLIQFQNNGVVDDSQLPKDRFSAERLKGVDSTLKIQPAKLEDSAVYLCASRSASAGSYNSPLHFGNGTRLTVT.